These T cell receptor beta chains were read from a single sample in a study of blood T cell repertoires in COVID-19. The assay was immunoSEQ multiplex PCR, and TCRdb's table has in-frame clones only and misses some. The sample holds roughly 100,000 clones, roughly four fifths seen once. Sequencing was performed on peripheral blood. These receptors all come from a woman older than 75 with acute or convalescent COVID-19. The CDR3 runs from the conserved cysteine through the conserved F or W. D genes are given only for firm matches. Rows may omit the clone size; those that give it use once, few, many or a size class.

clone_size: NA
v_call: TRBV21-1
d_call: NA
j_call: TRBJ2-4
cdr3_nt: TGTGCCAGCATCCCCCCCGACAGGGCGCTAGCCAAAAACATTCAGTACTTC
cdr3_aa: CASIPPDRALAKNIQYF

clone_size: few
v_call: TRBV19
d_call: NA
j_call: TRBJ1-1
cdr3_nt: TGTGCCAGTAGTATAAGAGTACTGAACACTGAAGCTTTCTTT
cdr3_aa: CASSIRVLNTEAFF

clone_size: NA
v_call: TRBV28
d_call: NA
j_call: TRBJ2-6
cdr3_nt: TGTGCCAGCAGGTCCGCTAGAGGGGCCAACGTCCTGACTTTC
cdr3_aa: CASRSARGANVLTF

clone_size: NA
v_call: TRBV7-2
d_call: NA
j_call: TRBJ2-3
cdr3_nt: TGTGCCAGCAGCTCCAGGGGCGGTCCCTCTAGCACAGATACGCAGTATTTT
cdr3_aa: CASSSRGGPSSTDTQYF

clone_size: NA
v_call: TRBV6-2/TRBV6-3
d_call: NA
j_call: TRBJ2-5
cdr3_nt: TGTGCCAGCAGTGTACCAAGGGGGTCTCTTCCCTCAGGGGAGACCCAGTACTTC
cdr3_aa: CASSVPRGSLPSGETQYF

clone_size: NA
v_call: TRBV5-5
d_call: NA
j_call: TRBJ1-2
cdr3_nt: TGTGCCAGCAGCTTCGGGTCAGGGGAAGGCTACACCTTC
cdr3_aa: CASSFGSGEGYTF

clone_size: once
v_call: TRBV5-1
d_call: NA
j_call: TRBJ2-3
cdr3_nt: TGCGCCAGCAGCTTGGCCGGGGGCACAGATACGCAGTATTTT
cdr3_aa: CASSLAGGTDTQYF

clone_size: NA
v_call: TRBV7-9
d_call: NA
j_call: TRBJ2-3
cdr3_nt: TGTGCCAGCAGCAGGACAAGGGGGAGAAGCACAGATACGCAGTATTTT
cdr3_aa: CASSRTRGRSTDTQYF

clone_size: NA
v_call: TRBV27
d_call: TRBD2
j_call: TRBJ2-3
cdr3_nt: TGTGCCAGCAGTTTGGGACTAGCGGGAGATACGCAGTATTTT
cdr3_aa: CASSLGLAGDTQYF

clone_size: NA
v_call: TRBV5-1
d_call: NA
j_call: TRBJ2-5
cdr3_nt: TGCGCCAGCAGCTCCCAGGGGGGCGAGACCCAGTACTTC
cdr3_aa: CASSSQGGETQYF

clone_size: NA
v_call: TRBV7-8
d_call: NA
j_call: TRBJ2-1
cdr3_nt: TGTGCCAGCAGCTTCCAGGGGCGGGACAATGAGCAGTTCTTC
cdr3_aa: CASSFQGRDNEQFF

clone_size: NA
v_call: TRBV5-1
d_call: NA
j_call: TRBJ2-5
cdr3_nt: TGCGCCAGCAGCTTGACAGGGGACTTAGAGACCCAGTACTTC
cdr3_aa: CASSLTGDLETQYF

clone_size: NA
v_call: TRBV24-1
d_call: NA
j_call: TRBJ2-1
cdr3_nt: TGTGCCACCAGTGACTCAGGGATCCGGCAGTTCTTC
cdr3_aa: CATSDSGIRQFF

clone_size: NA
v_call: TRBV5-1
d_call: NA
j_call: TRBJ2-3
cdr3_nt: TGCGCCAGCAAGGAGGGGACGGATACGCAGTATTTT
cdr3_aa: CASKEGTDTQYF

clone_size: NA
v_call: TRBV30
d_call: TRBD2
j_call: TRBJ2-1
cdr3_nt: TGTGCCTGGAGTTCCGAGGGACTAGCGGGAATCAATGAGCAGTTCTTC
cdr3_aa: CAWSSEGLAGINEQFF

clone_size: NA
v_call: TRBV3-1/TRBV3-2
d_call: NA
j_call: TRBJ2-3
cdr3_nt: TGTGCCAGCAGCCAATTTCGGGAGAGTACAGATACGCAGTATTTT
cdr3_aa: CASSQFRESTDTQYF

clone_size: NA
v_call: TRBV6-5
d_call: TRBD2
j_call: TRBJ2-1
cdr3_nt: TGTGCCAGCAGTTACCTAGCGGGAGGGTACAATGAGCAGTTCTTC
cdr3_aa: CASSYLAGGYNEQFF